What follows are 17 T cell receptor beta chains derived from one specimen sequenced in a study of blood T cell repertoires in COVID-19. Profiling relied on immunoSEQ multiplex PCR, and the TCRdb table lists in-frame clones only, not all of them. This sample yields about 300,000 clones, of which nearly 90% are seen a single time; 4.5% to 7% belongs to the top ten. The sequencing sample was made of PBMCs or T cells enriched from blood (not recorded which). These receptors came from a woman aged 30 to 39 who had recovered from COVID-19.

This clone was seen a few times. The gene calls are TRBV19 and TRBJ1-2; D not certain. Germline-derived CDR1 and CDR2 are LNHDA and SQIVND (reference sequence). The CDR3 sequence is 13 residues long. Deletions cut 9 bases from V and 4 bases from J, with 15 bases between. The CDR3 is CASEGGWGYGYTF. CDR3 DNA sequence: TGTGCCAGCGAAGGAGGGTGGGGCTATGGCTACACCTTC.

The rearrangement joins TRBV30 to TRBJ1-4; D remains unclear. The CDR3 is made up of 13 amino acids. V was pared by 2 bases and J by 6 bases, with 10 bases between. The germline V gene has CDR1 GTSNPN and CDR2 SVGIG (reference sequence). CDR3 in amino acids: CAWSLNRDEKLFF. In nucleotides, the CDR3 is TGTGCCTGGAGTTTGAACCGGGATGAAAAACTGTTTTTT.

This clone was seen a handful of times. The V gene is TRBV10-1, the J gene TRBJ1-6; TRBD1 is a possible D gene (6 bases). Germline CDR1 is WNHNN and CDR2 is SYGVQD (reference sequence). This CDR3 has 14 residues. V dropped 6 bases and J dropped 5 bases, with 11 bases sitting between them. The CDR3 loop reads CASRPGQNNSPLHF. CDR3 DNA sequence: TGCGCCAGCAGACCCGGACAGAATAATTCACCCCTCCACTTT.

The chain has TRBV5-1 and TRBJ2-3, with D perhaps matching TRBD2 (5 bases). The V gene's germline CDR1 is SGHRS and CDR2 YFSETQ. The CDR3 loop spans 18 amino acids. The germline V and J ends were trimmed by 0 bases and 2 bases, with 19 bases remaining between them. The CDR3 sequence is CASSLGSSSTVFTDTQYF. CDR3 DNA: TGCGCCAGCAGCTTGGGCTCCTCTAGCACCGTTTTCACAGATACGCAGTATTTT.

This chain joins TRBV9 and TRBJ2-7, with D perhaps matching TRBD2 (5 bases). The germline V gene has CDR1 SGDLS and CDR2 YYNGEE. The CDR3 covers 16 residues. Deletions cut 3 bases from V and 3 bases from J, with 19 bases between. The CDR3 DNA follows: TGTGCCAGCAGCGGAAACCCGGGGTTACCTATCTACGAGCAGTACTTC. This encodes CASSGNPGLPIYEQYF. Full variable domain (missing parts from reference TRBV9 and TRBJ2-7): DSGVTQTPKHLITATGQRVTLRCSPRSGDLSVYWYQQSLDQGLQFLIQYYNGEERAKGNILERFSAQQFPDLHSELNLSSLELGDSALYFCASSGNPGLPIYEQYFGPGTRLTVT.

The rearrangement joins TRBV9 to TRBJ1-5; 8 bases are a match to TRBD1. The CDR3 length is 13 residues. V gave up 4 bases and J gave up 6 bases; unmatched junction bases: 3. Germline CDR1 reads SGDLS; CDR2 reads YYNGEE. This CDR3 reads CASSNDRGQPQHF. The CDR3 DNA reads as TGTGCCAGCAGCAATGACAGGGGTCAGCCCCAGCATTTT.

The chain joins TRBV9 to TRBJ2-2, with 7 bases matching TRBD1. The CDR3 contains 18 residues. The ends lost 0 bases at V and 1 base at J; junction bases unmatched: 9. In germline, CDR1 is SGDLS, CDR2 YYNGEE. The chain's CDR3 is CASSVATGGQVNTGELFF. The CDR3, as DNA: TGTGCCAGCAGCGTAGCTACAGGAGGACAGGTGAACACCGGGGAGCTGTTTTTT.

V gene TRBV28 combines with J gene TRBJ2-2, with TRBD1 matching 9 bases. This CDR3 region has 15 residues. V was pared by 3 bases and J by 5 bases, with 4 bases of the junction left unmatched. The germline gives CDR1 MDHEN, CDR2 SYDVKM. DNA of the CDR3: TGTGCCAGCAGTTTTTTGACAGGGGGAACCGGGGAGCTGTTTTTT. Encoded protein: CASSFLTGGTGELFF.

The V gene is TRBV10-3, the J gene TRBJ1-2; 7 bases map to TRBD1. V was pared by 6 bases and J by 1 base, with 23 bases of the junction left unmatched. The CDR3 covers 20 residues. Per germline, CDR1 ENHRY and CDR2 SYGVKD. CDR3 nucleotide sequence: TGTGCCATCAGAGAGAGGGGGGAAAGACAGGGCACATCTTATAACTATGGCTACACCTTC. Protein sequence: CAIRERGERQGTSYNYGYTF.

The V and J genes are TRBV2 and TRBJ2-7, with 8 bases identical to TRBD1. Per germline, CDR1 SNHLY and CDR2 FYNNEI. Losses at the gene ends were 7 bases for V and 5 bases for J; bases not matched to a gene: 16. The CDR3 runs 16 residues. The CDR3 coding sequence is TGTGCCAGCACCCAGGGGGCTGCATTGTTTGACCACGAGCAGTACTTC. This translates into CASTQGAALFDHEQYF.

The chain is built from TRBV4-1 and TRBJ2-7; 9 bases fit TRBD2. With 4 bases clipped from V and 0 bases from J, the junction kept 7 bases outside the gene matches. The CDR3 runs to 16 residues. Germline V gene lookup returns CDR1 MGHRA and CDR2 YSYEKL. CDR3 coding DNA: TGCGCCAGCAGCCGAGTGCTAGCGGGAAACTCCTACGAGCAGTACTTC. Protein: CASSRVLAGNSYEQYF.

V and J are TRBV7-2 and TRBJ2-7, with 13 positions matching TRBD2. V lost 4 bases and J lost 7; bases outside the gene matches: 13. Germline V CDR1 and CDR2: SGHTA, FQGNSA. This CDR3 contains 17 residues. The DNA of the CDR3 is TGTGCCAGCAGCTCCACCCTCACTAGCGGGGGGGTAGGAGAGCAGTACTTC. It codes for CASSSTLTSGGVGEQYF.

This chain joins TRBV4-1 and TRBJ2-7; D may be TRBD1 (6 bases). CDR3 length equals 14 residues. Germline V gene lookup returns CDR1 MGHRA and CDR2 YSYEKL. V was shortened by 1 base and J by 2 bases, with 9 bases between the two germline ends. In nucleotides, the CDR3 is TGCGCCAGCAGCCAAGGCAGGGGCCCCTACGAGCAGTACTTC. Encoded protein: CASSQGRGPYEQYF.

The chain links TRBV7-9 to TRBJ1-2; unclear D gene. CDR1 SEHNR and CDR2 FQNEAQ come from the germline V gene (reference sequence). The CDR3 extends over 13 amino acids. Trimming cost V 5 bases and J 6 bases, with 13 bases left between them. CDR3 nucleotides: TGTGCCAGCAGCCCAGCCAGGATCGATGGCTACACCTTC. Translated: CASSPARIDGYTF.

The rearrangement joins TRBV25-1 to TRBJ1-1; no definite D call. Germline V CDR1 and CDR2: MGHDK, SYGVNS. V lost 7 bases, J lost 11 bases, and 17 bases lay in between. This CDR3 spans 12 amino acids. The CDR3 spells CASTSLEPRAFF. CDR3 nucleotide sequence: TGTGCCAGCACCTCCCTAGAACCGCGGGCTTTCTTT.

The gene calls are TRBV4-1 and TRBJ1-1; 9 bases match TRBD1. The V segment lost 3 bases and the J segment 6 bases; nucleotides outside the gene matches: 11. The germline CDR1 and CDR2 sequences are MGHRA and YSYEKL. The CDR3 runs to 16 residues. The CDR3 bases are TGCGCCAGCAGCCAGGGGAGGGGGACAGGGCGCGCTGAAGCTTTCTTT. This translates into CASSQGRGTGRAEAFF.

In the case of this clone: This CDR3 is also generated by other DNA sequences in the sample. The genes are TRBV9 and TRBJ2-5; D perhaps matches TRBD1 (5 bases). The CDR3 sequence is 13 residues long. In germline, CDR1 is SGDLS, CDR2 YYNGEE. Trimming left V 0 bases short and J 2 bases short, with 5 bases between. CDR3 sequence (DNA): TGTGCCAGCAGCGTAGGACAGCAAGAGACCCAGTACTTC. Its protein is CASSVGQQETQYF.